This T cell receptor beta chain originates from a study of T-cell memory formation after mild COVID-19 (dated by TCRdb to the early 2020s). Regarding the research as a whole: TCR sequence clusters from the two donors were found to be largely donor specific. In two donors, T-cell clones that expanded and contracted after mild COVID-19 were followed by sequencing TCRalpha and TCRbeta repertoires longitudinally. Two young, previously healthy adult volunteers made up the cohort, one male and one female.

Data came from an Illumina NovaSeq 6000. Using 5'RACE with constant-segment primers, TCRalpha and TCRbeta cDNA libraries were constructed, with sample barcodes and unique molecular identifiers added in the process. Trizol reagent was used to extract RNA from every sample. The libraries were amplified in two PCR steps, and the second step added a second sample barcode and Illumina TruSeq adapters. Sequencing of libraries was performed on an Illumina NovaSeq with 2 x 150 bp paired-end reads. The authors processed their data as follows. Demultiplexing of reads and collapsing into UMI-guided consensus sequences were performed with migec v1.2.7. With mixcr v2.1.11, UMI consensuses were aligned to TRA and TRB V and J templates and assembled into clonotypes. Clonotypes were classified as expanded or contracted when called significant by both edgeR and NoisET, with noise models trained on biological replicates. edgeR calls used a false discovery rate-adjusted p below 0.01 and a log2 fold-change threshold of 1. As an exploratory analysis of dynamics, max-normalized trajectories of the 1000 most abundant clonotypes were examined with PCA combined with hierarchical clustering. The CD4 or CD8 phenotype of responding clones was assigned using the separately sequenced CD4+ and CD8+ repertoires. The public reads were quality trimmed at Q25 with fastp and then assembled into clones with MiXCR by TCRdb, keeping productive beta chains. Each CDR3 protein appears once, grouped with its most common genes and DNA. TCRdb's processing, not the study's, gives the V and J calls here. The sample includes about 190,000 distinct CDR3 sequences, with about 17% observed a single time. The top ten hold 2.4% of the sample.

Ficoll-Paque density gradient centrifugation was used to isolate PBMCs. The germline V gene specifies SGHRS as CDR1 and YFSETQ as CDR2. The V end gives up 5 bases and the J end 0 bases, leaving 9 bases in the junction not matched to a gene. From cysteine to phenylalanine, the CDR3 is 16 amino acids long. CDR3 DNA is the only sequence kept; it has 48 bases, read in frame from the first base. A remark on this clonotype: Its target antigen remains unknown. Per-base qualities were not stored, and no clone one base away is much larger.

Paper-wide results and their limitations: SARS-CoV-2 specificity of the second-wave clones peaking on day 37 was not confirmed. From day 15 to 85, contracting clones showed balanced CD4/CD8 phenotypes, whereas a second wave of clones that expanded from day 15 to 37 leaned towards CD4+. Some responding clones were found in pre-infection memory, which suggests that pre-existing cross-reactive memory T cells took part in the SARS-CoV-2 response. Contracting CD4+ clones were found mainly in CM and EM memory subsets, while CD8+ clones were enriched in EMRA. The study covered only a couple of mild cases, and larger cohorts including severe cases with pre-infection samples were considered necessary.

Sequenced sample: PBMCs or a T cell subset sorted from them (not recorded which). Here the chain combines TRBV5-1 and TRBJ2-3; 7 junctional bases match TRBD2. This clonotype originated in an adult woman who had mild COVID-19 (a few samples of this study predate the infection). The sample titles of this study are shuffled in the database, so cell type and time point are left out; the donor was told from shared clones. The CDR3 region has the sequence CASSRASGSSTDTQYF. The DNA is as follows: TGCGCCAGCAGTCGAGCTAGCGGTTCTAGCACAGATACGCAGTATTTT.